This T cell receptor (beta chain) was recovered during a study of CD8 T cells in ankylosing spondylitis. The authors made TCR beta libraries by quantitative 5'-RACE with molecular barcodes. TCRdb fed the 5' RACE reads into MiXCR, producing one record per CDR3 protein. The top ten hold approximately 17% of the sample, which has about 200,000 distinct CDR3 sequences, roughly 13% seen once. This clonotype was seen a handful of times. This CDR3 spans 16 amino acids. Germline loops: CDR1 SQVTM, CDR2 ANQGSEA. With V trimmed by 1 base and J by 0 bases, 9 bases remained unmatched. The receptor comes from a male donor with ankylosing spondylitis or in good health (not recorded which). The sequenced material came from blood, either unsorted or a sorted T cell fraction (not recorded which). This chain joins TRBV29-1 and TRBJ2-7, with 7 nucleotides matching TRBD1. This CDR3 is CSVEVVGGSYSYEQYF. CDR3 sequence (DNA): TGCAGCGTTGAAGTAGTAGGGGGCTCCTACTCCTACGAGCAGTACTTC.